This T cell receptor (beta chain) was captured by sequencing in a study of Ad26.COV2.S vaccination and SARS-CoV-2 variants. Whole-study context: Administration of Ad26.COV2.S was intramuscular, either once or twice 56 days apart.

This CDR3 spans 13 amino acids. J was trimmed by 5 bases and V by 5 bases; bases with no gene match: 5. The repertoire was sequenced with immunoSEQ multiplex PCR; TCRdb's copy has only in-frame clones and lacks some. The sample includes about 350,000 clones, approximately 84% of them seen just once. Indicated treatment: some 20 received Ad26.COV2.S at low or high dose, single or two shots; about 5 received placebo; per-sample allocation not given. Samples came from day 63 after the first vaccine or placebo injection. The input for sequencing was peripheral blood, taken in a trial of Ad26.COV2.S vaccine versus placebo. This sequence originates from a person aged 18-60 years who received the Ad26.COV2.S COVID-19 vaccine or a placebo. The V gene is TRBV12-3 or TRBV12-4, the J gene TRBJ2-7, with 8 bases that match TRBD2. The CDR3 loop reads CASSPRLAHEQYF. CDR3 nucleotides: TGTGCCAGCAGTCCCAGACTAGCGCACGAGCAGTACTTC.